Presented here are 15 T cell receptor beta chains from one specimen sequenced in a study of a mutant IDH1 vaccine in newly diagnosed glioma. Clones were read by immunoSEQ multiplex PCR, and TCRdb kept only the in-frame ones, dropping some. The table shows approximately 82,000 clones, with approximately 85% occurring only once. These receptors' targets are unknown. Time point described: week 23, last vaccination. Every vaccination contained 300 ug of the mutant IDH1 20-mer peptide and was paired with topical imiquimod. Here the sequenced sample was PBMCs, taken from a glioma patient whose treatment included an IDH1 peptide vaccine. These receptors came from a man aged 25-40 years with glioma. Some clones in this sample may be carry-over from other donors' samples.

The J gene is TRBJ1-6, the V gene TRBV5-1; D is perhaps TRBD1 (6 bases). Trimming removed 0 bases at V and 4 bases at J, with 11 bases between. CDR3 length: 16 residues. The germline V gene encodes CDR1 SGHRS and CDR2 YFSETQ. The CDR3 DNA reads as TGCGCCAGCAGCTTGGAGCCAGGGGCTTATAATTCACCCCTCCACTTT. It is translated as CASSLEPGAYNSPLHF.

The chain carries TRBV7-9 and TRBJ1-1; D remains unclear. Germline V gene data show CDR1 as SEHNR and CDR2 as FQNEAQ (reference sequence). V lost 5 bases and J 3 bases, leaving 7 bases between the germline ends. There are 12 residues in the CDR3. The CDR3 sequence: CASSIEDTEAFF. The CDR3 nucleotides read TGTGCCAGCAGCATAGAGGACACTGAAGCTTTCTTT.

The rearrangement uses TRBV13 and TRBJ1-5; D not certain. The V end lost 4 bases, the J end lost 4 bases, and 11 bases lay between the germline ends. The CDR3 consists of 14 residues. The germline CDR1 and CDR2 sequences are PRHDT and FYEKMQ (reference sequence). CDR3 loop: CASSSGRINQPQHF. The CDR3 nucleotides read TGTGCCAGCAGCTCCGGACGGATAAATCAGCCCCAGCATTTT.

The V and J genes are TRBV29-1 and TRBJ2-7, with TRBD2 matching over 10 bases. The V and J ends lost 6 bases and 5 bases, in that order; junction bases with no gene match: 7. CDR3 length: 13 residues. CDR1 SQVTM and CDR2 ANQGSEA come from the germline V gene. This CDR3 is CSVSPSGSDEQYF. As DNA, the CDR3 is TGCAGCGTGTCCCCTAGCGGGAGTGACGAGCAGTACTTC.

V usage is TRBV11-2 and J usage is TRBJ1-1; 8 bases map to TRBD1. This CDR3 has 15 residues. Germline CDR1 reads SGHAT; CDR2 reads FQNNGV. J gave up 1 base and V 3 bases, and 4 bases lay outside the gene matches. The CDR3 is CASSFRGLPNTEAFF. Here the CDR3 DNA reads TGTGCCAGCAGCTTCAGGGGGCTACCGAACACTGAAGCTTTCTTT.

The chain combines TRBV30 with TRBJ2-1, with 7 bases identical to TRBD2. CDR3 size: 14 residues. The ends lost 3 bases at V and 4 bases at J; junction bases unmatched: 6. CDR1 GTSNPN and CDR2 SVGIG come from the germline V gene (reference sequence). The DNA of the CDR3 is TGTGCCTGGAGGGCTAGCGGTACTTACAATGAGCAGTTCTTC. It translates to CAWRASGTYNEQFF.

The chain joins TRBV10-3 to TRBJ1-1; D is undetermined. The CDR3 contains 14 residues. V gave up 3 bases and J gave up 4 bases, with 12 bases separating them. From germline, CDR1 is ENHRY and CDR2 SYGVKD. DNA of the CDR3: TGTGCCATCAGTGAACCGGGTAGGAGCACTGAAGCTTTCTTT. Protein product: CAISEPGRSTEAFF.

The chain employs TRBV7-9 and TRBJ1-5; D is undetermined. The CDR3 has 14 amino acids. The V and J ends lost 2 bases and 7 bases respectively, with 12 bases between them. Germline V gene lookup returns CDR1 SEHNR and CDR2 FQNEAQ (reference sequence). The CDR3 sequence is CASSLSGGRQPQHF. Here the CDR3 DNA reads TGTGCCAGCAGCTTATCGGGAGGCCGGCAGCCCCAGCATTTT.

The chain employs TRBV2 and TRBJ1-2; D call uncertain. The CDR3 has 13 amino acids. V was shortened by 6 bases and J by 8 bases, with 16 bases between the two germline ends. CDR1 and CDR2 (germline): SNHLY, FYNNEI. The DNA of the CDR3 is TGTGCCAGCAGAAAGGAGGGAAGTGAGGGCTACACCTTC. Amino acid sequence: CASRKEGSEGYTF.

The V and J genes are TRBV6-5 and TRBJ2-1; 10 bases are a match to TRBD2. The length of the CDR3 is 12 residues. Germline V gene lookup returns CDR1 MNHEY and CDR2 SVGAGI. V lost 5 bases to trimming and J lost 12 bases; unmatched junction nucleotides: 4. DNA for the CDR3: TGTGCCAGCAGTACACTAGCGGGAAGGCAGTTCTTC. The encoded protein is CASSTLAGRQFF.

CDR3 loop: CASSLGTRNTEAFF. As DNA, the CDR3 is TGTGCCAGCAGTTTAGGGACGAGGAACACTGAAGCTTTCTTT. This chain uses TRBV28 with TRBJ1-1, with D possibly matching TRBD1 (5 bases). Germline V lookup: CDR1 MDHEN, CDR2 SYDVKM. Trimming took off 2 bases at V and 1 base at J, with 8 bases between the two ends. CDR3 length: 14 amino acids.

This clone was found once. The chain uses TRBV30 and TRBJ1-4; no definite D call. V was cut by 2 bases and J by 8 bases, with 12 bases left in between. Germline assignment: CDR1 GTSNPN and CDR2 SVGIG (reference sequence). The CDR3 covers 13 residues. The CDR3 spells CAWSSSSLEKLFF. The CDR3 nucleotides are TGTGCCTGGAGTTCCTCTAGCCTGGAAAAACTGTTTTTT.

The chain has TRBV5-1 and TRBJ2-7, with a possible D match to TRBD1 (6 bases). Germline V gene sequence: CDR1 SGHRS, CDR2 YFSETQ. V was pared by 2 bases and J by 0 bases, with 15 bases between. The CDR3 is made up of 16 amino acids. The CDR3, as DNA: TGCGCCAGCAGCTTTGCCGCTGACAGGAGCTCCTACGAGCAGTACTTC. It yields the protein CASSFAADRSSYEQYF.

The CDR3 region is CAISESQRGGELFF. The CDR3 DNA reads as TGTGCCATCAGTGAGTCGCAACGAGGGGGGGAGCTGTTTTTT. J is TRBJ2-2 and V is TRBV10-3; a weak D match, TRBD2 (5 bases). Trimming removed 0 bases at V and 8 bases at J, with 10 bases between. Germline V lookup: CDR1 ENHRY, CDR2 SYGVKD. CDR3 length: 14 residues.

V usage is TRBV4-2 and J usage is TRBJ1-3; tentative D call: TRBD1 (5 bases). The V end lost 5 bases, the J end lost 0 bases, and 11 bases lay between the germline ends. CDR3 length equals 15 residues. Germline CDR1 and CDR2: LGHNA and YNFKEQ. CDR3 amino acids: CASSTYRNSGNTIYF. The CDR3 region has the DNA TGTGCCAGCAGCACGTACAGGAACTCTGGAAACACCATATATTTT.